Listed below are T cell receptor beta chains from one sample, sequenced in a study of shared clonotypes between healthy human individuals. The protocol was immunoSEQ multiplex PCR, while the TCRdb copy is restricted to in-frame clones and leaves out a portion. The sample contains about 320,000 clones, about nine tenths of which appear only once. The sequencing input was memory CD8+ T cells sorted from blood. The receptors derive from a man aged 18 to 29 in good health. Both conserved end residues are part of each CDR3. Fields, in order: J gene, V gene, clone size, D gene, CDR3 protein, CDR3 DNA. The D gene is left open where the match is weak. Clone sizes are given selectively: once, few, many, or a class where the clone is expanded.

TRBJ2-7 TRBV13 - - CASSLGSLASTYEQYF TGTGCCAGCAGCTTAGGCTCGCTAGCCTCCACCTACGAGCAGTACTTC
TRBJ1-2 TRBV9 - TRBD1 CASSPRTGGEDYGYTF TGTGCCAGCAGCCCGAGGACAGGGGGTGAGGACTATGGCTACACCTTC
TRBJ2-7 TRBV5-6 few - CASSLQGKSYEQYF TGTGCCAGCAGCTTGCAGGGGAAGAGCTACGAGCAGTACTTC
TRBJ1-4 TRBV4-3 once - CASSQLTGFFATNEKLFF TGCGCCAGCAGCCAGCTAACGGGGTTTTTTGCAACTAATGAAAAACTGTTTTTT
TRBJ2-1 TRBV30 - TRBD2 CAWSGLAGLNEQFF TGTGCCTGGAGTGGACTAGCGGGGTTGAATGAGCAGTTCTTC
TRBJ1-1 TRBV11-1 - TRBD1 CASSSTGGNEAFF TGTGCCAGCAGCTCTACAGGGGGGAATGAAGCTTTCTTT
TRBJ2-5 TRBV6-1 - TRBD2 CASNIAGGDWETQYF TGTGCCAGCAATATAGCGGGAGGAGATTGGGAGACCCAGTACTTC
TRBJ1-4 TRBV6-6 - - CASSTYSATNEKLFF TGTGCCAGCAGTACCTACAGCGCAACTAATGAAAAACTGTTTTTT
TRBJ1-4 TRBV6-5 - - CASSYSPGVNEKLFF TGTGCCAGCAGTTACTCTCCAGGGGTGAATGAAAAACTGTTTTTT
TRBJ2-7 TRBV30 once - CACSVWGLSYEQYF TGTGCTTGCAGTGTTTGGGGACTCTCCTACGAGCAGTACTTC
TRBJ1-2 TRBV4-1 - - CASSPPGLGLRGYGYTF TGCGCCAGCAGCCCTCCGGGCCTCGGCCTACGAGGATATGGCTACACCTTC
TRBJ2-5 TRBV15 - - CATSNGVGWETQYF TGTGCCACCAGCAACGGAGTCGGCTGGGAGACCCAGTACTTC
TRBJ2-7 TRBV5-4 once TRBD2 CASSPGTSGGEYEQYF TGTGCCAGCAGCCCTGGCACTAGCGGGGGGGAGTACGAGCAGTACTTC
TRBJ1-1 TRBV13 - - CASSLLIMNTEAFF TGTGCCAGCAGCTTATTGATCATGAACACTGAAGCTTTCTTT
TRBJ1-1 TRBV27 - - CASSLLGTNTEAFF TGTGCCAGCAGTTTACTGGGGACTAACACTGAAGCTTTCTTT
TRBJ2-1 TRBV5-6 - TRBD1 CASSPPRRDSLYNEQFF TGTGCCAGCAGCCCACCTCGCCGGGACAGCTTGTACAATGAGCAGTTCTTC
TRBJ2-2 TRBV7-9 - - CASSLDGTALGELFF TGTGCCAGCAGCTTAGACGGGACCGCTCTCGGGGAGCTGTTTTTT
TRBJ2-1 TRBV11-3 - - CASSSFNGGEQFF TGTGCCAGCAGCTCTTTCAATGGGGGTGAGCAGTTCTTC
TRBJ2-7 TRBV11-2 - - CASSNSAGGYEQYF TGTGCCAGCAGCAATTCAGCCGGTGGTTACGAGCAGTACTTC
TRBJ1-1 TRBV6-5 - - CASSYSFNTEAFF TGTGCCAGCAGTTACTCATTCAACACTGAAGCTTTCTTT
TRBJ1-6 TRBV5-1 once - CASSLVPGDSYNSPLHF TGCGCCAGCAGCTTGGTTCCGGGCGACAGTTATAATTCACCCCTCCACTTT
TRBJ1-1 TRBV18 - - CASSPGTGLEAFF TGTGCCAGCTCACCGGGCACAGGGCTTGAAGCTTTCTTT